What follows describes a single TCR beta chain. TCRdb independently ran MiXCR on the RT-PCR reads; one entry per CDR3 protein. This table has just under 550,000 distinct CDR3 sequences, roughly a quarter appearing once. The V segment lost 0 bases and the J segment 0 bases; nucleotides outside the gene matches: 7. This CDR3 is built from 18 residues. Per germline, CDR1 MNHEY and CDR2 SVGEGT. This sample was included in a study of response to subunit inactivated influenza vaccine. These data were also filed under a second study, of T cells expressing NK-cell markers. From that report: TCR beta libraries carry UMIs added by 5'RACE template switching. NKG2C+ dominant clonotypes from several donors made up roughly 1.0-7.5% of CD8+ T cells. Once again these clonotypes came out on top in the CD3+CD56-NKG2C+ fraction of a few donors.

The rearrangement joins TRBV6-2 or TRBV6-3 to TRBJ2-4; 8 bases are a match to TRBD1. The sequences come from CD4+ T cells sorted from PBMCs, collected approximately 13 days after vaccination. This TCR was recovered from a middle-aged man who received an inactivated influenza vaccine. The CDR3 coding sequence is TGTGCCAGCAGTTACTCCCGGGACAGGCCTATAGCCAAAAACATTCAGTACTTC. The encoded protein is CASSYSRDRPIAKNIQYF.